Below are 17 T cell receptor beta chains sequenced from a single sample in a study of response to subunit inactivated influenza vaccine. TCRdb re-derived calls from the RT-PCR reads in MiXCR, one entry per CDR3 protein. The profile shows under 500,000 distinct CDR3 sequences, over 9.5% of them singletons. Sample: PBMCs from blood, taken roughly 46 days after vaccination. The receptors come from a man aged 45-60 years who received an inactivated influenza vaccine.

A few counts support this clonotype. The chain couples TRBV7-9 to TRBJ1-1; D call uncertain. This CDR3 comprises 15 residues. V lost 5 bases, J lost 5 bases, and 18 bases lay in between. CDR1 is SEHNR and CDR2 is FQNEAQ in the germline V gene (reference sequence). CDR3 residues: CASSPALGTGTEAFF. In DNA, the CDR3 is TGTGCCAGCAGCCCGGCTTTAGGTACGGGGACTGAAGCTTTCTTT.

This clonotype was detected many times. This sequence joins TRBV10-2 and TRBJ2-3, with no clear D. Per the germline V gene, CDR1 is WSHSY and CDR2 is SAAADI. This CDR3 contains 14 residues. V dropped 2 bases and J dropped 3 bases, with 9 bases sitting between them. This CDR3 is CASSEQMGTDTQYF. CDR3 sequence (DNA): TGCGCCAGCAGTGAGCAGATGGGGACAGATACGCAGTATTTT.

The table lists this clonotype with a few counts. DNA of the CDR3: TGTGCCAGCAGAACACAGGGGGCCGGGAAGACCCAGTACTTC. Translated: CASRTQGAGKTQYF. The rearrangement uses TRBV6-1 and TRBJ2-5; 9 bases agree with TRBD1. There are 14 residues in the CDR3. CDR1 and CDR2 from the germline V gene are MNHNS and SASEGT. V shed 6 bases, J shed 6 bases, and the junction held 8 bases outside the gene matches.

This clonotype has more than one count but fewer than ten. The J gene is TRBJ2-3, the V gene TRBV6-5; 8 bases fit TRBD2. This CDR3 spans 16 amino acids. Germline V lookup: CDR1 MNHEY, CDR2 SVGAGI. The ends lost 2 bases at V and 4 bases at J; junction bases unmatched: 8. The CDR3: CASSYDGGRSADTQYF. CDR3 DNA sequence: TGTGCCAGCAGTTACGATGGCGGGAGGAGTGCAGATACGCAGTATTTT.

The table lists this clonotype with a few counts. The chain couples TRBV6-5 to TRBJ2-1; either TRBD1 or TRBD2 may supply D (5 bases each). Germline assignment: CDR1 MNHEY and CDR2 SVGAGI. This CDR3 contains 12 residues. V gave up 6 bases and J gave up 12 bases, with 15 bases separating them. In nucleotides, the CDR3 is TGTGCCAGCAGGGACCCGGGACGCTCGCAGTTCTTC. This translates into CASRDPGRSQFF.

The chain links TRBV7-3 to TRBJ1-1; no clear D. The CDR3 has 11 amino acids. V dropped 5 bases and J dropped 10 bases, with 11 bases sitting between them. CDR1 and CDR2 (germline): SGHTA, FQGTGA. For the CDR3, the DNA is TGTGCCAGCAGCGATGGAGATGGAGCTTTCTTT. This encodes CASSDGDGAFF.

The J gene is TRBJ2-1, the V gene TRBV7-2; no firm D call. The CDR3 has 11 residues. Germline values: CDR1 SGHTA, CDR2 FQGNSA. V was trimmed by 8 bases and J by 3 bases, leaving 5 bases between them. CDR3 sequence reads: CASGLYNEQFF. In DNA, the CDR3 is TGTGCCAGCGGCCTCTACAATGAGCAGTTCTTC.

This clonotype appeared many times. The V call is TRBV12-3 or TRBV12-4, the J call TRBJ2-3; 7 nucleotides agree with TRBD2. The V segment lost 1 base and the J segment 3 bases; nucleotides outside the gene matches: 4. This CDR3 is 15 amino acids long. The CDR3 sequence is CASSLGSGFTDTQYF. The CDR3 coding sequence is TGTGCCAGCAGTTTAGGTAGCGGGTTTACAGATACGCAGTATTTT.

The rearrangement uses TRBV29-1 and TRBJ2-5; the D gene is possibly TRBD2 (5 bases). The CDR3 contains 14 residues. In germline, CDR1 is SQVTM, CDR2 ANQGSEA. The V gene lost 7 bases and the J gene lost 4 bases, with 19 bases spanning the gap. The DNA of the CDR3 is TGCAGCGCCGAAGGTCCCCAACGGGGAGAGACCCAGTACTTC. Protein product: CSAEGPQRGETQYF.

At least ten counts were recorded for this clonotype. Here the CDR3 DNA reads TGCGCCAGCAGCGAGGGACTCCACGAGAATCAGCCCCAGCATTTT. This codes for CASSEGLHENQPQHF. V is TRBV5-1 and J is TRBJ1-5, with D possibly TRBD1 on 5 matching bases. The V end was cut by 4 bases, the J end by 4 bases, with 15 bases between. CDR3 length: 15 amino acids. The germline V gene has CDR1 SGHRS and CDR2 YFSETQ.

The rearrangement links TRBV30 to TRBJ2-5; D gene uncertain. Germline loops: CDR1 GTSNPN, CDR2 SVGIG (reference sequence). The CDR3 spans 14 residues. V shed 2 bases and J shed 1 base, with 11 bases lying between them. CDR3 protein: CAWSYGGIQETQYF. The CDR3 coding sequence is TGTGCCTGGAGTTATGGCGGCATCCAAGAGACCCAGTACTTC. Together with reference TRBV30 and TRBJ2-5, the CDR3 gives the full variable domain: SQTIHQWPATLVQPVGSPLSLECTVEGTSNPNLYWYRQAAGRGLQLLFYSVGIGQISSEVPQNLSASRPQDRQFILSSKKLLLSDSGFYLCAWSYGGIQETQYFGPGTRLLVL.

The V call is TRBV20-1, the J call TRBJ2-3, with unresolved D. Looked up from germline, CDR1 is DFQATT and CDR2 is SNEGSKA (reference sequence). Between the trimmed V and J ends, which lost 0 bases and 0 bases, there was a span of 13 bases. CDR3 length: 16 residues. The CDR3 here is CSARDRGSTSTDTQYF. The CDR3 DNA reads as TGCAGTGCTAGAGATCGAGGCAGTACTAGCACAGATACGCAGTATTTT.

The chain is built from TRBV5-4 and TRBJ2-1; D assignment may be TRBD1 or TRBD2 (6 bases each). CDR1 and CDR2 from the germline V gene are SGHNT and YYREEE (reference sequence). This CDR3 region has 13 residues. In DNA form, the CDR3 reads TGTGTCACCGGGGGCGATATGGACAATGAGCAGTTCTTC. Translating gives CVTGGDMDNEQFF. The complete variable domain, with remaining parts taken from reference TRBV5-4 and TRBJ2-1, reads ETGVTQSPTHLIKTRGQQVTLRCSSQSGHNTVSWYQQALGQGPQFIFQYYREEENGRGNFPPRFSGLQFPNYSSELNVNALELDDSALYLCVTGGDMDNEQFFGPGTRLTVL.

The chain uses TRBV6-5 and TRBJ2-7, with a weak D call TRBD1 (6 bases). Trimming pared 0 bases from V and 1 base from J, leaving 13 bases between. Germline CDR1 MNHEY, CDR2 SVGAGI. The CDR3 contains 16 residues. CDR3 nucleotide sequence: TGTGCCAGCAGTTACTCCTACAGGGCTTCTTCCTACGAGCAGTACTTC. Protein sequence: CASSYSYRASSYEQYF.

This clonotype appeared many times. The gene calls are TRBV12-3 or TRBV12-4 and TRBJ1-2; possibly TRBD1 for D (5 bases). This CDR3 comprises 13 residues. Trimming removed 3 bases at V and 4 bases at J, with 9 bases between. CDR3 residues: CASSFRGPYGYTF. The CDR3, as DNA: TGTGCCAGCAGTTTTAGGGGCCCCTATGGCTACACCTTC.

This clonotype was recorded at least ten times. The CDR3 is CASSLATGISNEQFF. CDR3 in DNA: TGTGCCAGCAGCTTAGCCACAGGGATAAGCAATGAGCAGTTCTTC. The rearrangement joins TRBV5-6 to TRBJ2-1, with D perhaps matching TRBD1 (6 bases). With 2 bases removed from V and 6 bases from J, the gap between germline ends came to 15 bases. This CDR3 contains 15 residues. Per germline, CDR1 SGHDT and CDR2 YYEEEE.

In this sample, this clonotype turned up a few times. V usage is TRBV20-1 and J usage is TRBJ2-2; TRBD2 aligns across 9 bases. Germline CDR1 DFQATT, CDR2 SNEGSKA (reference sequence). The CDR3 contains 18 residues. The J segment lost 0 bases and the V segment lost 3 bases, leaving 11 bases of the junction unmatched. CDR3 in amino acids: CSARGFGLATANTGELFF. DNA for the CDR3: TGCAGTGCTAGGGGATTCGGACTAGCGACCGCGAACACCGGGGAGCTGTTTTTT.